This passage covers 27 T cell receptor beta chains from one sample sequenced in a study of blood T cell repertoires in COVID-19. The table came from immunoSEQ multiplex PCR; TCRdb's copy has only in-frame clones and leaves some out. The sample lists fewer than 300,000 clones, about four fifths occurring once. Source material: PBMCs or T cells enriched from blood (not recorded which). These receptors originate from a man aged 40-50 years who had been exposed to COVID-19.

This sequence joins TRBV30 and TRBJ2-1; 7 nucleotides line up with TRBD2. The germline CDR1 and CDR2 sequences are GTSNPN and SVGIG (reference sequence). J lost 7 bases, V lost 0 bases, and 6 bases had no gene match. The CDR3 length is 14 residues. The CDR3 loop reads CAWSVQAGKNEQFF. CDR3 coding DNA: TGTGCCTGGAGTGTACAAGCGGGGAAAAATGAGCAGTTCTTC.

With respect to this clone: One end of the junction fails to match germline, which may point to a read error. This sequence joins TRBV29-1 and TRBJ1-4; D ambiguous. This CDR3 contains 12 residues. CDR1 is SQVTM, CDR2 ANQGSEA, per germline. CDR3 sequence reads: CSVRRTNKKLFF. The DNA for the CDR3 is TGCAGCGTACGAAGAACTAATAAAAAACTGTTTTTT.

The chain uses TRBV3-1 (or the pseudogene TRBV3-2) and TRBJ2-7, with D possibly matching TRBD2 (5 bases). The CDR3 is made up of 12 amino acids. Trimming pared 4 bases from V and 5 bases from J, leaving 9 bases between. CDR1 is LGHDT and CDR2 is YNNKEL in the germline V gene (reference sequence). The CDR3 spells CASSRRSNEQYF. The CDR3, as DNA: TGTGCCAGCAGCCGGAGGTCTAACGAGCAGTACTTC.

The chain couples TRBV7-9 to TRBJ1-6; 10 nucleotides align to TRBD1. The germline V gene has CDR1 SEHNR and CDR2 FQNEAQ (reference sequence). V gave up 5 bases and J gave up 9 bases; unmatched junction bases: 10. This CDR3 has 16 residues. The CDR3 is CASSMTGGGGGSPLHF. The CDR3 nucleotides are TGTGCCAGCAGCATGACAGGGGGCGGCGGGGGTTCACCCCTCCACTTT.

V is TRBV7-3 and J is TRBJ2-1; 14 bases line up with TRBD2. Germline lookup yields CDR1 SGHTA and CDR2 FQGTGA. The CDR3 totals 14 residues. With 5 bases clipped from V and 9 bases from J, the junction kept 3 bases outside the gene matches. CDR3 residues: CASSRGLAGAEQFF. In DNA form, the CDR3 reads TGTGCCAGCAGCCGGGGACTAGCGGGAGCTGAGCAGTTCTTC.

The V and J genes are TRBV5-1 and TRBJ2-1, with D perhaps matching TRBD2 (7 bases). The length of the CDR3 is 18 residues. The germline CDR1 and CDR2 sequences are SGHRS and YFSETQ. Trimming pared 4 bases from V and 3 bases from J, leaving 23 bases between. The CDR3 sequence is CASSPHPGGGHSYNEQFF. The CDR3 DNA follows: TGCGCCAGCAGCCCCCACCCGGGGGGCGGACATAGCTACAATGAGCAGTTCTTC. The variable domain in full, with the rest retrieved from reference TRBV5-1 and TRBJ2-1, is KAGVTQTPRYLIKTRGQQVTLSCSPISGHRSVSWYQQTPGQGLQFLFEYFSETQRNKGNFPGRFSGRQFSNSRSEMNVSTLELGDSALYLCASSPHPGGGHSYNEQFFGPGTRLTVL.

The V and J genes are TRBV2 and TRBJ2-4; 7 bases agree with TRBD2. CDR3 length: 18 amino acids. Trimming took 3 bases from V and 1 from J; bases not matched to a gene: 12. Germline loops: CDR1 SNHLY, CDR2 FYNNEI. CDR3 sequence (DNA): TGTGCCAGCAGTGACCCCTGGGAGGGCGGTGCGGCCAAAAACATTCAGTACTTC. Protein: CASSDPWEGGAAKNIQYF.

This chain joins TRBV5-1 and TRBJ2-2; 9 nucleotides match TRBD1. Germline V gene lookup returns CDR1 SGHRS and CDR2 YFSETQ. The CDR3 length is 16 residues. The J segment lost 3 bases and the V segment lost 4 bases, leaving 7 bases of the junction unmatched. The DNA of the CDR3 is TGCGCCAGCAGCCGTGATAGGACAGGGGACACCGGGGAGCTGTTTTTT. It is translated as CASSRDRTGDTGELFF.

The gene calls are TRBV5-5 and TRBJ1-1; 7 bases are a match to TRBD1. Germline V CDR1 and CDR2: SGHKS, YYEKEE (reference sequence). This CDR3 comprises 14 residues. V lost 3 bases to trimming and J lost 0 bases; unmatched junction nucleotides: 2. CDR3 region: CASSWDSLNTEAFF. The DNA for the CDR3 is TGTGCCAGCAGCTGGGACAGTTTGAACACTGAAGCTTTCTTT.

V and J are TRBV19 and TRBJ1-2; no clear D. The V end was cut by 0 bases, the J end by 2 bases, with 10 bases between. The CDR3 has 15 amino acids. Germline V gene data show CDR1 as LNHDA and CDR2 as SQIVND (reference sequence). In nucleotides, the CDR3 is TGTGCCAGTAGTATAGAGTTAGACGGGAACTATGGCTACACCTTC. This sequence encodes CASSIELDGNYGYTF.

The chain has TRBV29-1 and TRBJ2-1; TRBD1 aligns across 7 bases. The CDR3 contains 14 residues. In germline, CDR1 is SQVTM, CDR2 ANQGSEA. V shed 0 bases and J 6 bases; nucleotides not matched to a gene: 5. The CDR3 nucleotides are TGCAGCGTTGAAGATCTAAGGGGGCCCAATGAGCAGTTCTTC. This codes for CSVEDLRGPNEQFF.

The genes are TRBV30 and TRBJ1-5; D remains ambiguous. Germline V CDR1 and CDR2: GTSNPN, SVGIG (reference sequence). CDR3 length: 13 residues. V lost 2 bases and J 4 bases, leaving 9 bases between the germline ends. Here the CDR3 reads CAWSIDTNQPQHF. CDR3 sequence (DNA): TGTGCCTGGAGTATTGACACTAATCAGCCCCAGCATTTT.

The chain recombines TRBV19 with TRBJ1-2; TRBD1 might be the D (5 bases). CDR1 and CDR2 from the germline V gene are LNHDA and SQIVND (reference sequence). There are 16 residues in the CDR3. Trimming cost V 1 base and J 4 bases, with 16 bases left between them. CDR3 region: CASSIAPGRESYGYTF. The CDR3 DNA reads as TGTGCCAGTAGTATAGCCCCGGGCAGGGAATCCTATGGCTACACCTTC.

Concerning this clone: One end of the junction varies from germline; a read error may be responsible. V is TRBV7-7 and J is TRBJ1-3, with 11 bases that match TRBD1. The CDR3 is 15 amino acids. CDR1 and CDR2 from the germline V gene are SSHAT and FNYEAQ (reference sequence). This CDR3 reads CASSSGTGGGNTIYF. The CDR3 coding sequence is TGTGCTAGCAGCAGCGGGACAGGGGGAGGAAACACCATATATTTT.

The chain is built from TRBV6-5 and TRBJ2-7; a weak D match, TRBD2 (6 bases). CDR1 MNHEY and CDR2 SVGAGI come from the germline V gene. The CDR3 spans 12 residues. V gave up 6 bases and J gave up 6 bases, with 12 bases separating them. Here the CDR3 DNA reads TGTGCCAGCAGGAGACTAGGTGCCGAGCAGTACTTC. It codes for CASRRLGAEQYF.

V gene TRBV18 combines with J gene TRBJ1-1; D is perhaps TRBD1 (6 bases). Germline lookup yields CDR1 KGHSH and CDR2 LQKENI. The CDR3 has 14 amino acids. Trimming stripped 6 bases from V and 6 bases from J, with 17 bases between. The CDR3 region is CASSRTSGDAEAFF. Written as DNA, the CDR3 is TGTGCCAGCTCGCGGACCTCAGGGGACGCTGAAGCTTTCTTT. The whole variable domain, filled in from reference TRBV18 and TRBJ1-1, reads NAGVMQNPRHLVRRRGQEARLRCSPMKGHSHVYWYRQLPEEGLKFMVYLQKENIIDESGMPKERFSAEFPKEGPSILRIQQVVRGDSAAYFCASSRTSGDAEAFFGQGTRLTVV.

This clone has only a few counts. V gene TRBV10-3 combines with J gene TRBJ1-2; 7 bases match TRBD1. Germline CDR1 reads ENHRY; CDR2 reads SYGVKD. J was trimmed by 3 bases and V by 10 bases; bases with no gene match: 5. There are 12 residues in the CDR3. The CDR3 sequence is CATGGGDYGYTF. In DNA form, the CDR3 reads TGTGCCACCGGAGGGGGCGACTATGGCTACACCTTC.

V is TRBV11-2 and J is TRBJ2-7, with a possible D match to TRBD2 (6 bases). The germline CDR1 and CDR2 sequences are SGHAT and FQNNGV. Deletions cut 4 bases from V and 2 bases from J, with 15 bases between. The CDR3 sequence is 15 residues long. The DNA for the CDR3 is TGTGCCAGCAGCTCCCGAACTAGCTCCCCCTACGAGCAGTACTTC. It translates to CASSSRTSSPYEQYF.

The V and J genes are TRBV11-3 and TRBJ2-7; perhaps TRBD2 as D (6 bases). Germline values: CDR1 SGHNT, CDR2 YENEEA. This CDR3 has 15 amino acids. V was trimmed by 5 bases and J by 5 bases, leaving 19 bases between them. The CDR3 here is CASSITGTRPNEQYF. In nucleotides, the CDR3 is TGTGCCAGCAGCATCACCGGGACTCGCCCTAACGAGCAGTACTTC. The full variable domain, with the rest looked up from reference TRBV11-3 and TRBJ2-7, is EAGVVQSPRYKIIEKKQPVAFWCNPISGHNTLYWYLQNLGQGPELLIRYENEEAVDDSQLPKDRFSAERLKGVDSTLKIQPAELGDSAVYLCASSITGTRPNEQYFGPGTRLTVT.

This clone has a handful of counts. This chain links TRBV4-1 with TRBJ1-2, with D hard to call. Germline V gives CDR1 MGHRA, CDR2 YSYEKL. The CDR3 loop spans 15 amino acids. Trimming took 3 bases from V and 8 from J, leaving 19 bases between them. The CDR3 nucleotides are TGCGCCAGCAGCCAGCACCTCGAGGTTCCCGTAGGCTACACCTTC. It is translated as CASSQHLEVPVGYTF.

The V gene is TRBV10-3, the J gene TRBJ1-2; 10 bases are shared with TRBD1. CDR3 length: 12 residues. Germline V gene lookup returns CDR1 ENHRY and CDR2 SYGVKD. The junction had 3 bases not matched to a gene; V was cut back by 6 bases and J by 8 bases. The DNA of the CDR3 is TGTGCCATCAGGGACAGGGGGAGCGGCTACACCTTC. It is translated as CAIRDRGSGYTF.

This CDR3 reads CASTSAGETGELFF. CDR3 DNA sequence: TGCGCCAGCACCAGTGCCGGGGAGACCGGGGAGCTGTTTTTT. The gene calls are TRBV10-1 and TRBJ2-2; perhaps TRBD2 as D (5 bases). This CDR3 contains 14 residues. V gave up 7 bases and J gave up 5 bases, with 14 bases separating them. The germline gives CDR1 WNHNN, CDR2 SYGVQD (reference sequence).

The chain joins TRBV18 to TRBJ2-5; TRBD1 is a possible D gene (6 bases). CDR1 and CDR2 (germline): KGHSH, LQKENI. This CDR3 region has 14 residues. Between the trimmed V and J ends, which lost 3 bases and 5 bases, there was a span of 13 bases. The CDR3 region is CASSPGQRWETQYF. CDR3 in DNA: TGTGCCAGCTCACCCGGACAGAGATGGGAGACCCAGTACTTC.

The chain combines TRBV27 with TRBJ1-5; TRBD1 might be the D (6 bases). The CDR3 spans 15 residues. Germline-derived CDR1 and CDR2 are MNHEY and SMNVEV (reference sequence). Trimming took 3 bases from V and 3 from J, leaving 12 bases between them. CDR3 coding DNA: TGTGCCAGCAGTTTTAGCAGGGGCAACAATCAGCCCCAGCATTTT. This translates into CASSFSRGNNQPQHF.

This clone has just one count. The CDR3 protein is CASSSIGVGLGEYNEQFF. The CDR3 DNA reads TGTGCCAGCTCATCCATCGGAGTGGGGCTTGGGGAATACAATGAGCAGTTCTTC. The chain recombines TRBV18 with TRBJ2-1; D may be TRBD1 (5 bases). The CDR3 has 18 residues. Germline V lookup: CDR1 KGHSH, CDR2 LQKENI. V lost 5 bases and J 4 bases, leaving 24 bases between the germline ends.

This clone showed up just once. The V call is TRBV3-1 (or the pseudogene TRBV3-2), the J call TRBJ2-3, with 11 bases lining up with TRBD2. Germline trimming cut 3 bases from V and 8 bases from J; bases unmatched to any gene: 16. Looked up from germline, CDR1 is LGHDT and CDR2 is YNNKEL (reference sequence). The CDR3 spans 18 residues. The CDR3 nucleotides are TGTGCCAGCAGCCACGCAGTAGCGGGAGGGCCTTCGGGAGGTACGCAGTATTTT. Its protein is CASSHAVAGGPSGGTQYF.

CDR3: CASSPGVDRAFF. The CDR3 coding sequence is TGTGCCAGCAGTCCCGGAGTGGACAGAGCTTTCTTT. The rearrangement uses TRBV6-6 and TRBJ1-1; D perhaps matches TRBD1 (6 bases). V lost 5 bases and J lost 10, with 14 bases in between. The CDR3 runs to 12 residues. Germline CDR1 reads MNHNY; CDR2 reads SVGAGI (reference sequence).